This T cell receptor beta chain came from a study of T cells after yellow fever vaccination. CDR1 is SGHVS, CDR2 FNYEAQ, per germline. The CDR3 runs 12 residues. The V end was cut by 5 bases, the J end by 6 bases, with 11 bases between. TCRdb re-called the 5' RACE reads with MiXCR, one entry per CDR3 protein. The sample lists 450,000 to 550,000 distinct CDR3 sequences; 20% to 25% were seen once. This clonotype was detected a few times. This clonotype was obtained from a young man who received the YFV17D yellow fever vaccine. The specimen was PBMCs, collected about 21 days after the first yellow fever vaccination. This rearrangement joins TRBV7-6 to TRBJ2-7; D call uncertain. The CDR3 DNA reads TGTGCCAGCAGCGGTGGTCCCGGCGAGCAGTACTTC. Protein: CASSGGPGEQYF.